Listed below are T cell receptor beta chains from one sample, sequenced in a study of T cell repertoires in cytomegalovirus infection. TCRdb re-called the reads through MiXCR, storing one row per CDR3 protein. The data show more than 400,000 distinct CDR3 sequences, about 25% seen once. The material sequenced was PBMCs. The source of these receptors is a human donor in good health (CMV status not recorded). Some clones in this sample may be carry-over from other donors' samples. Both conserved end residues are trimmed from each CDR3. Fields, in order: CDR3 protein, V gene, D gene, J gene. The D gene is left open where the match is weak.

cdr3_aa: ASSLTGNSYNEQF
v_call: TRBV7-2
d_call: TRBD1
j_call: TRBJ2-1

cdr3_aa: ASSFETSGTDTQY
v_call: TRBV5-6
d_call: TRBD2
j_call: TRBJ2-3

cdr3_aa: ASSRPGQGRNIQY
v_call: TRBV4-1
d_call: TRBD1
j_call: TRBJ2-4

cdr3_aa: AISEGGRGETQY
v_call: TRBV10-3
d_call: TRBD2
j_call: TRBJ2-5

cdr3_aa: AIRPGQGNSPLH
v_call: TRBV10-3
d_call: TRBD1
j_call: TRBJ1-6

cdr3_aa: ASSLPGGAGQGSDTQY
v_call: TRBV7-9
d_call: TRBD1
j_call: TRBJ2-3

cdr3_aa: ASSIEGWRELF
v_call: TRBV7-8
d_call: -
j_call: TRBJ2-2

cdr3_aa: ASSSTEAS
v_call: TRBV28
d_call: -
j_call: TRBJ1-1

cdr3_aa: ASSLNDGSGEETQY
v_call: TRBV7-3
d_call: TRBD2
j_call: TRBJ2-5

cdr3_aa: ASSFPRTQRDGYT
v_call: TRBV19
d_call: -
j_call: TRBJ1-2

cdr3_aa: ASSLGQTSYGYT
v_call: TRBV18
d_call: -
j_call: TRBJ1-2

cdr3_aa: ASSSGAVGMNIQY
v_call: TRBV6-2/TRBV6-3
d_call: -
j_call: TRBJ2-4

cdr3_aa: ASSNQAQTQY
v_call: TRBV7-6
d_call: -
j_call: TRBJ2-3

cdr3_aa: ASSEILTKVTDTQY
v_call: TRBV2
d_call: -
j_call: TRBJ2-3

cdr3_aa: SATTGGLSYGYT
v_call: TRBV20-1
d_call: TRBD1
j_call: TRBJ1-2

cdr3_aa: ASSSGGLATYEQY
v_call: TRBV27
d_call: TRBD2
j_call: TRBJ2-7

cdr3_aa: SAVIDTQY
v_call: TRBV29-1
d_call: -
j_call: TRBJ2-3

cdr3_aa: ASSHLAGGPYEQY
v_call: TRBV7-2
d_call: TRBD2
j_call: TRBJ2-7

cdr3_aa: SARQVLGEKLF
v_call: TRBV20-1
d_call: -
j_call: TRBJ1-4

cdr3_aa: SGGGGASTDTQY
v_call: TRBV20-1
d_call: TRBD2
j_call: TRBJ2-3